These T cell receptor beta chains were read from a single sample in a study of blood T cell repertoires in COVID-19. The repertoire was sequenced with immunoSEQ multiplex PCR; TCRdb's copy has only in-frame clones and lacks some. Here the sample spans over 90,000 clones, about 90% being singletons. The sequencing sample was made of peripheral blood. These receptor sequences come from a woman aged 45-65 years with COVID-19, enrolled during active disease. Both conserved end residues are part of each CDR3. D genes are given only for firm matches.

-,TRBV5-1,TRBJ1-1,TGCGCCAGCAGCTTGTCCCAGTTGAACACTGAAGCTTTCTTT,CASSLSQLNTEAFF
-,TRBV27,TRBJ1-6,TGTGCCAGCAGGGGGGAGGCAGCCTATAATTCACCCCTCCACTTT,CASRGEAAYNSPLHF
-,TRBV7-2,TRBJ2-7,TGTGCCAGCAGCTTAGGAGGGTCCCGCTCCTACGAGCAGTACTTC,CASSLGGSRSYEQYF
-,TRBV6-5,TRBJ2-1,TGTGCCAGCAGCCTAGGTGGTGGAAGGCATGATGAGCAGTTCTTC,CASSLGGGRHDEQFF
-,TRBV2,TRBJ1-1,TGTGCCAGCAGTGAATCCAGGGTGAGAAACACTGAAGCTTTCTTT,CASSESRVRNTEAFF
-,TRBV13,TRBJ1-2,TGTGCCAGCAGTCCCCGTGACGGACTTTATGGCTACACCTTC,CASSPRDGLYGYTF
TRBD1,TRBV3-1/TRBV3-2,TRBJ1-6,TGTGCCAGCAGCCAAGATTGGACAGGGGGTGGGCCCCTCCACTTT,CASSQDWTGGGPLHF
TRBD1,TRBV7-9,TRBJ2-7,TGTGCCAGCGGAGGGACAGGGCCTTACGAGCAGTACTTC,CASGGTGPYEQYF
-,TRBV12-3/TRBV12-4,TRBJ1-1,TGTGCCAGCACCCTGAGCTTGAACACTGAAGCTTTCTTT,CASTLSLNTEAFF
-,TRBV6-1,TRBJ2-7,TGTGCCAGCAGTGAGAGAGGGGGGGGATTCTACGAGCAGTACTTC,CASSERGGGFYEQYF